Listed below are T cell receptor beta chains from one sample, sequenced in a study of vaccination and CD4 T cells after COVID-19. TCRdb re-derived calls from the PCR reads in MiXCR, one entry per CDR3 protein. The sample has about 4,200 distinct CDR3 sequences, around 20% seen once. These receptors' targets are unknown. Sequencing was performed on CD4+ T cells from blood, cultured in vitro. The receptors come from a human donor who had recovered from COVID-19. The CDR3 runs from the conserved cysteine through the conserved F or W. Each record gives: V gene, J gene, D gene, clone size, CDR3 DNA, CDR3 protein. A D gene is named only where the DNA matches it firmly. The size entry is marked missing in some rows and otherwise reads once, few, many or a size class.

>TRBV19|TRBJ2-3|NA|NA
TGTGCCAGTAGTCTAGGACCCGTGAGTGCAGATACGCAGTATTTT
CASSLGPVSADTQYF
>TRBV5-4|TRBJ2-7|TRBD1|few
TGTGCCAGCAGCTTGAGGCAGGGGGCATACGAGCAGTACTTC
CASSLRQGAYEQYF
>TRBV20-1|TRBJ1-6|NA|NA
TGCGGTGCTTCGGACAGCTCCTATAATTCACCCCTCCACTTT
CGASDSSYNSPLHF
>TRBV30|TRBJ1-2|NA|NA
TGTGCCTGGAGCGACGCTAGGACGCGATATGGCTACACCTTC
CAWSDARTRYGYTF
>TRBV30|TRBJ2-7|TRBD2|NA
TGTGCCTGGAGTAACCAGTGGACTAGCGGCCTTGGGGAGCAGTACTTC
CAWSNQWTSGLGEQYF
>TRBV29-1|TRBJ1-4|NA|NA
TGCAGCGTTGCAAGGGAAGGTGAAAAACTGTTTTTT
CSVAREGEKLFF
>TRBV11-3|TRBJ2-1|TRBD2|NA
TGTGCCAGCAGCTTAGAGGCAGGGAGGGTCAGTGAGCAGTTCTTC
CASSLEAGRVSEQFF
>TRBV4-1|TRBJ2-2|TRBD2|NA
TGCGCCAGCAGCCAAGATAGGGGACTAGCGGGGGTGAGGACCGGGGAGCTGTTTTTT
CASSQDRGLAGVRTGELFF
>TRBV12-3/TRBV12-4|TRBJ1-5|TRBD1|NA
TGTGCCAGCAGGGGGGCAGGGGGCAGGGGTCAGCCCCAGCATTTT
CASRGAGGRGQPQHF
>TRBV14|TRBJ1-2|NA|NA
TGTGCCAGCAGCCTTTGGGGGGCACCAACTAACTATGGCTACACCTTC
CASSLWGAPTNYGYTF
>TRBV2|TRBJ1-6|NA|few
TGTGCCAGCGCAGTCCATAATTCACCCCTCCACTTT
CASAVHNSPLHF
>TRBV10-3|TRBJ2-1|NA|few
TGTGCCATCACAGCAATGGACGGGTTGAGAAATGAGCAGTTCTTC
CAITAMDGLRNEQFF
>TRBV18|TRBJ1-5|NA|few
TGTGCCAGCTCATTCAGGGGAGCGGGGATAAGCAATCAGCCCCAGCATTTT
CASSFRGAGISNQPQHF
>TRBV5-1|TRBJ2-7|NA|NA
TGCGCCAGCACCGATTATGACAGGCGAACCAAAGACTACGAGCAGTACTTC
CASTDYDRRTKDYEQYF
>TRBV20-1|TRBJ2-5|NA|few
TGCAGTGCACACCAAGAGACCCAGTACTTC
CSAHQETQYF
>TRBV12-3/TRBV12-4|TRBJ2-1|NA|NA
TGTGCCAGCGGCAAGCTACTGAATTCGGAGCAGTTCTTC
CASGKLLNSEQFF
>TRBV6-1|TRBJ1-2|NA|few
TGTGCCAGCAATAGGCAGGCCGGGGGGGGCTACACCTTC
CASNRQAGGGYTF
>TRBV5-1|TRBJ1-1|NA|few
TGCGCCAGCAGCTTGACCGGAAACGTAATGAACACTGAAGCTTTCTTT
CASSLTGNVMNTEAFF
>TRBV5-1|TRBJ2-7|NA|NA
TGCGCCAGCAGCTTAACGGGGGCCCTTAACGAGCAGTACTTC
CASSLTGALNEQYF
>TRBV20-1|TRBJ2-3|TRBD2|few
TGCAGTGCTAGACCCGGACTAGCGGGGGCCCTCGGCACAGATACGCAGTATTTT
CSARPGLAGALGTDTQYF
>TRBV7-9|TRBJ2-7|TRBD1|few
TGTGCCAGCAGCGCACCGGGACAGGGGGCCTACGAGCAGTACTTC
CASSAPGQGAYEQYF
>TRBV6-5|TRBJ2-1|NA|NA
TGTGCCAGCAGTTTCAGGGCCCTCTCCTACAATGAGCAGTTCTTC
CASSFRALSYNEQFF